One sample yielded the 26 T cell receptor beta chains listed below, sequenced in a study of T cell clones after liver transplantation. The data were produced by immunoSEQ multiplex PCR, yet TCRdb's version contains in-frame clones alone and is incomplete. The sample includes more than 100,000 clones, roughly four fifths of them seen just once. Specimen: CD4+ T cells from blood, collected around 48 months after liver transplant. The source is a human patient who received a liver transplant. The graft donor may have contributed some T cells.

This clone occurred once. The chain has TRBV5-6 and TRBJ2-7, with 8 bases that match TRBD1. The germline gives CDR1 SGHDT, CDR2 YYEEEE. This CDR3 spans 14 amino acids. Losses at the gene ends were 5 bases for V and 7 bases for J; bases not matched to a gene: 11. The CDR3: CASRGRGQGGEQYF. The DNA for the CDR3 is TGTGCCAGCAGGGGCCGAGGACAGGGCGGAGAGCAGTACTTC.

The chain recombines TRBV5-1 with TRBJ2-1; maybe TRBD2 (7 bases). This CDR3 contains 17 residues. V was trimmed by 6 bases and J by 2 bases, leaving 21 bases between them. CDR1 is SGHRS and CDR2 is YFSETQ in the germline V gene. CDR3 sequence reads: CASNSGARRGPYNEQFF. CDR3 DNA: TGCGCCAGCAACTCTGGGGCTCGGCGGGGGCCCTACAATGAGCAGTTCTTC.

The chain carries TRBV4-3 and TRBJ1-3; a possible D gene is TRBD1 (5 bases). The CDR3 is 13 amino acids. Germline-derived CDR1 and CDR2 are LGHNA and YSLEER. V lost 1 base and J lost 7, with 8 bases in between. DNA of the CDR3: TGCGCCAGCAGCCAAGTTGGGGGGAACACCATATATTTT. It encodes CASSQVGGNTIYF.

The chain combines TRBV4-2 with TRBJ2-6, with D tentatively TRBD1 (6 bases). In germline, CDR1 is LGHNA, CDR2 YNFKEQ. The CDR3 is 16 residues long. The V and J ends lost 3 bases and 2 bases respectively, with 11 bases between them. The DNA of the CDR3 is TGTGCCAGCAGCCAGTTCTCAGGGGCTGGGGCCAACGTCCTGACTTTC. This gives the protein CASSQFSGAGANVLTF.

As concerns this clone: Other DNA sequences from this sample encode an identical CDR3 as well. The chain joins TRBV5-1 to TRBJ2-7; no clear D gene. The CDR3 is 13 residues long. The V end lost 0 bases, the J end lost 2 bases, and 6 bases lay between the germline ends. Germline V gives CDR1 SGHRS, CDR2 YFSETQ. The CDR3 sequence is CASSLGRTYEQYF. DNA of the CDR3: TGCGCCAGCAGCTTGGGCAGGACCTACGAGCAGTACTTC.

The CDR3 loop is CASSFLSRVDLVGYTF. CDR3 coding DNA: TGTGCCAGCAGCTTTCTCAGCAGGGTTGATCTGGTCGGCTACACCTTC. The V call is TRBV5-6, the J call TRBJ1-2; a possible D gene is TRBD1 (5 bases). Germline-derived CDR1 and CDR2 are SGHDT and YYEEEE. The CDR3 loop spans 16 amino acids. The ends were cut back, 2 bases at V and 8 bases at J, with 22 bases in the middle.

The rearrangement uses TRBV9 and TRBJ1-5, with D tentatively TRBD1 (5 bases). Germline V CDR1 and CDR2: SGDLS, YYNGEE. Trimming took off 0 bases at V and 0 bases at J, with 13 bases between the two ends. The CDR3 extends over 17 amino acids. CDR3 sequence (DNA): TGTGCCAGCAGCGTAGAAGGGGCATACGATAGCAATCAGCCCCAGCATTTT. This sequence encodes CASSVEGAYDSNQPQHF.

The V and J genes are TRBV5-1 and TRBJ2-3, with a possible D match to TRBD2 (6 bases). This CDR3 contains 15 residues. Germline loops: CDR1 SGHRS, CDR2 YFSETQ. The ends were cut back, 3 bases at V and 3 bases at J, with 14 bases in the middle. For the CDR3, the DNA is TGCGCCAGCAGCTCCCACCGGACTATAACAGATACGCAGTATTTT. Its protein product is CASSSHRTITDTQYF.

The chain combines TRBV10-2 with TRBJ2-1; no clear D gene. V dropped 0 bases and J dropped 9 bases, with 6 bases sitting between them. CDR3 length: 12 residues. Germline V gives CDR1 WSHSY, CDR2 SAAADI. This CDR3 reads CASSESRSEQFF. In DNA, the CDR3 is TGCGCCAGCAGTGAGTCACGCAGTGAGCAGTTCTTC.

The chain couples TRBV18 to TRBJ2-7, with a possible D match to TRBD1 (6 bases). The length of the CDR3 is 13 residues. The germline V gene has CDR1 KGHSH and CDR2 LQKENI. Deletions cut 4 bases from V and 0 bases from J, with 7 bases between. Here the CDR3 reads CASSRTDSYEQYF. The CDR3 bases are TGTGCCAGCTCACGGACAGACTCCTACGAGCAGTACTTC.

Only one count was recorded for this clone. The chain combines TRBV6-1 with TRBJ2-3, with D unresolved. This CDR3 comprises 12 residues. V was trimmed by 5 bases and J by 2 bases, leaving 5 bases between them. Germline V CDR1 and CDR2: MNHNS, SASEGT. The CDR3 DNA sequence: TGTGCCAGCAGTCCATACACAGATACGCAGTATTTT. Translated, it gives CASSPYTDTQYF.

V is TRBV9 and J is TRBJ1-5; D uncertain. Germline V lookup: CDR1 SGDLS, CDR2 YYNGEE. The CDR3 is 15 amino acids. V was trimmed by 10 bases and J by 0 bases, leaving 17 bases between them. The CDR3 bases are TGTGCCTCCACCCAGCGCTCTAATAGCAATCAGCCCCAGCATTTT. Translated, it gives CASTQRSNSNQPQHF.

This sequence joins TRBV19 and TRBJ2-1, with D tentatively TRBD1 or TRBD2 (6 bases each). The CDR3 covers 13 residues. V was trimmed by 3 bases and J by 7 bases, leaving 10 bases between them. Germline CDR1 reads LNHDA; CDR2 reads SQIVND (reference sequence). This CDR3 is CASSIEGGNEQFF. CDR3 in DNA: TGTGCCAGTAGTATCGAGGGGGGAAATGAGCAGTTCTTC.

CDR3 in amino acids: CAWRRKGLNTGELFF. CDR3 nucleotides: TGTGCCTGGAGGAGGAAAGGATTGAACACCGGGGAGCTGTTTTTT. The chain recombines TRBV30 with TRBJ2-2; D remains ambiguous. Trimming took off 3 bases at V and 1 base at J, with 12 bases between the two ends. The CDR3 is 15 amino acids. Germline CDR1 GTSNPN, CDR2 SVGIG (reference sequence).

This clone came up once. The chain links TRBV4-2 to TRBJ2-4, with 16 bases that match TRBD2. The germline V gene encodes CDR1 LGHNA and CDR2 YNFKEQ. This CDR3 comprises 18 residues. The junction had 10 bases not matched to a gene; V was cut back by 4 bases and J by 7 bases. The CDR3 loop reads CASSRQGTSGGASNIQYF. CDR3 bases: TGTGCCAGCAGCCGTCAGGGGACTAGCGGGGGGGCGTCGAACATTCAGTACTTC.

The chain carries TRBV6-4 and TRBJ2-2, with D maybe TRBD2 (5 bases). Trimming pared 6 bases from V and 4 bases from J, leaving 15 bases between. Germline loops: CDR1 MRHNA, CDR2 SNTAGT. This CDR3 region has 15 residues. The CDR3 DNA reads TGTGCCAGCAGGACCGGGGTAGGCCTCACCGGGGAGCTGTTTTTT. This codes for CASRTGVGLTGELFF.

This clone was observed many times. The rearrangement joins TRBV2 to TRBJ1-4, with TRBD1 identical over 7 bases. With 3 bases clipped from V and 7 bases from J, the junction kept 11 bases outside the gene matches. This CDR3 comprises 16 residues. Germline V lookup: CDR1 SNHLY, CDR2 FYNNEI. CDR3 sequence reads: CASSESTTGIREKLFF. The CDR3 DNA reads TGTGCCAGCAGTGAGTCGACGACAGGGATCCGTGAAAAACTGTTTTTT.

The gene calls are TRBV4-3 and TRBJ2-3; no clear D gene. CDR1 and CDR2 from the germline V gene are LGHNA and YSLEER. V shed 1 base and J shed 7 bases, with 15 bases lying between them. The CDR3 covers 15 residues. CDR3 nucleotide sequence: TGCGCCAGCAGCCAAGTCTACCCAGGTTCTAATACGCAGTATTTT. It specifies CASSQVYPGSNTQYF.

V usage is TRBV27 and J usage is TRBJ2-7; 7 bases are shared with TRBD1. The CDR3 totals 14 residues. Germline CDR1 is MNHEY and CDR2 is SMNVEV (reference sequence). Trimming at V came to 0 bases and at J to 3 bases, leaving 2 bases not matched to a gene. CDR3 sequence (DNA): TGTGCCAGCAGTTTATCCCGGGACAGCTACGAGCAGTACTTC. It is translated as CASSLSRDSYEQYF.

This sequence joins TRBV2 and TRBJ1-2; no definite D call. Germline V gives CDR1 SNHLY, CDR2 FYNNEI. The V end lost 6 bases, the J end lost 6 bases, and 20 bases lay between the germline ends. There are 15 residues in the CDR3. CDR3 protein: CASSFREGRVDGYTF. CDR3 DNA: TGTGCCAGCAGCTTTCGGGAAGGGAGGGTAGATGGCTACACCTTC.

Here the CDR3 DNA reads TGTGCCAGCAGCTCCTTCTCGGACAGGGGCACTGAAGCTTTCTTT. Its protein product is CASSSFSDRGTEAFF. The V and J genes are TRBV5-8 and TRBJ1-1, with TRBD1 identical over 9 bases. Germline V lookup: CDR1 SGHTS, CDR2 YDEGEE. The length of the CDR3 is 15 residues. Unmatched junction bases numbered 7, after V lost 3 bases and J lost 4 bases. Full variable domain (missing parts from reference TRBV5-8 and TRBJ1-1): EAGVTQSPTHLIKTRGQQATLRCSPISGHTSVYWYQQALGLGLQFLLWYDEGEERNRGNFPPRFSGRQFPNYSSELNVNALELEDSALYLCASSSFSDRGTEAFFGQGTRLTVV.

The chain carries TRBV27 and TRBJ2-6; no clear D. The germline V and J ends were trimmed by 5 bases and 0 bases, with 11 bases remaining between them. CDR3 length: 16 amino acids. The V gene's germline CDR1 is MNHEY and CDR2 SMNVEV (reference sequence). CDR3 sequence reads: CASSADGNSGANVLTF. CDR3 sequence (DNA): TGTGCCAGCAGTGCGGACGGAAACTCTGGGGCCAACGTCCTGACTTTC. Drawing the rest from reference TRBV27 and TRBJ2-6, the complete variable domain is EAQVTQNPRYLITVTGKKLTVTCSQNMNHEYMSWYRQDPGLGLRQIYYSMNVEVTDKGDVPEGYKVSRKEKRNFPLILESPSPNQTSLYFCASSADGNSGANVLTFGAGSRLTVL.

The V and J genes are TRBV2 and TRBJ2-1, with 9 bases fitting TRBD2. The germline V gene has CDR1 SNHLY and CDR2 FYNNEI. The junction had 2 bases not matched to a gene; V was cut back by 1 base and J by 4 bases. The CDR3 contains 15 residues. CDR3 loop: CASSEEGLAYNEQFF. The CDR3 DNA reads as TGTGCCAGCAGTGAAGAAGGACTAGCGTACAATGAGCAGTTCTTC.

The chain has TRBV5-1 and TRBJ1-6; D is perhaps TRBD1 (5 bases). This CDR3 region has 14 residues. V was pared by 3 bases and J by 9 bases, with 13 bases between. Germline-derived CDR1 and CDR2 are SGHRS and YFSETQ. The CDR3 spells CASSSAGSGSPLHF. The DNA of the CDR3 is TGCGCCAGCAGCTCCGCAGGGAGCGGTTCACCCCTCCACTTT.

The chain carries TRBV9 and TRBJ2-1, with D hard to call. The CDR3 loop spans 19 amino acids. With 0 bases removed from V and 3 bases from J, the gap between germline ends came to 22 bases. Germline CDR1 SGDLS, CDR2 YYNGEE. CDR3 in DNA: TGTGCCAGCAGCGTAGCGGTAGGGCCGGTAGGCGCTGGCTACAATGAGCAGTTCTTC. Translating it yields CASSVAVGPVGAGYNEQFF.

The CDR3 sequence is CASRKGDRETGELFF. CDR3 in DNA: TGTGCCAGCAGAAAAGGGGACAGGGAGACCGGGGAGCTGTTTTTT. This chain connects TRBV27 to TRBJ2-2, with 9 positions matching TRBD1. The CDR3 consists of 15 residues. Unmatched junction bases numbered 7, after V lost 6 bases and J lost 5 bases. Germline CDR1 reads MNHEY; CDR2 reads SMNVEV (reference sequence).